This TCR beta chain was sequenced in a study of T-cell memory formation after mild COVID-19. Study results and caveats: Whether day 37 second-wave clones are SARS-CoV-2-specific was not confirmed. Later expanders leaned CD4+, whereas day 15 to 85 contracting clones were balanced CD4/CD8.

For this clonotype: Its antigen is unidentified.

TCRdb recomputed calls from the 5' RACE reads with MiXCR, one row per CDR3 protein. The sample shows some 450,000 distinct CDR3 sequences, roughly 20% of them seen only once. Input material: PBMCs or a T cell subset sorted from them (not recorded which). The TCR was taken from an adult woman who had mild COVID-19 (a few samples of this study predate the infection). Cell type and time point are not known.

In DNA, the CDR3 is TGTGCCAGCAGTAACCTCGGGCCAGGAAACACCATATATTTT. This sequence encodes CASSNLGPGNTIYF. The chain couples TRBV12-3 or TRBV12-4 to TRBJ1-3; D gene unclear. There are 14 residues in the CDR3. The V gene lost 5 bases and the J gene lost 4 bases, with 12 bases spanning the gap.